The present entry profiles one TCR beta chain with its context. Its antigen is unknown. These data originate in a study of identical twins. Study conclusions and caveats: In monozygotic twins, models underestimated the sharing of out-of-frame TCR alpha. Excess twin sharing in beta out-of-frame sequences was weaker. The presence of invariant MAIT and iNKT cells could partly confound analyses of zero-insertion sequences.

This CDR3 has 17 amino acids. Germline V lookup: CDR1 LGHDT, CDR2 YNNKEL (reference sequence). cDNA carried unique molecular identifiers, and a universal primer site was added by template switching. TCRdb re-called the 5' RACE reads through MiXCR, storing one row per CDR3 protein. The top ten hold 0.25% to 0.3% of the sample, which has approximately 1.8 million distinct CDR3 sequences, roughly 35% seen once. This clonotype was sampled from a newborn girl in good health. This chain connects TRBV3-1 to TRBJ2-1; TRBD2 might be the D (6 bases). The J call may not be correct, given that the DNA end is closer to TRBJ2-7. The sample consisted of cord blood. In DNA form, the CDR3 reads TGTGCCAGCAGCCAATATTGGCTAGCGAAGTCCTACAATGAGCAGTACTTC. It translates to CASSQYWLAKSYNEQYF.